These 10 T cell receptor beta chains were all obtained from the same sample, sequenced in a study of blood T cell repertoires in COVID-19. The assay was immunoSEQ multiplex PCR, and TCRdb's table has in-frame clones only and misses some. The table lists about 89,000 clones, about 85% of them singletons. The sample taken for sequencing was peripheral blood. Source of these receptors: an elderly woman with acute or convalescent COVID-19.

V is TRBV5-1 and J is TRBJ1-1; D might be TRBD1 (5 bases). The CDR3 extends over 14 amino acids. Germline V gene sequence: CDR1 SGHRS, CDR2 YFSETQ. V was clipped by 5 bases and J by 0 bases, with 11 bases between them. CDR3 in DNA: TGCGCCAGCAGTCAACAGGATATGAACACTGAAGCTTTCTTT. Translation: CASSQQDMNTEAFF.

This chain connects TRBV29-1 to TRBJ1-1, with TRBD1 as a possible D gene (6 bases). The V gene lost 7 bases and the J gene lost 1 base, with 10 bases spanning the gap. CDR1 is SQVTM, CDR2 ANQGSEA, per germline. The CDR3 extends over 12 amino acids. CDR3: CSAKTGNTEAFF. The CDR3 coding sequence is TGCAGCGCAAAGACAGGGAACACTGAAGCTTTCTTT.

In DNA form, the CDR3 reads TGTGCCAGCAGGCGGACAGGGGCGAACTATGGCTACACCTTC. This gives the protein CASRRTGANYGYTF. The chain carries TRBV27 and TRBJ1-2, with 9 bases identical to TRBD1. From germline, CDR1 is MNHEY and CDR2 SMNVEV (reference sequence). V was clipped by 6 bases and J by 2 bases; unmatched bases: 4. The CDR3 extends over 14 amino acids.

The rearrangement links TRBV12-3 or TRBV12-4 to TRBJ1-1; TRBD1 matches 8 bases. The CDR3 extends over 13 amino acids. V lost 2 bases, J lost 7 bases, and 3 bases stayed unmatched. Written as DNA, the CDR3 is TGTGCCAGCAGTTTATGGGACAGGAGTGAAGCTTTCTTT. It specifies CASSLWDRSEAFF.

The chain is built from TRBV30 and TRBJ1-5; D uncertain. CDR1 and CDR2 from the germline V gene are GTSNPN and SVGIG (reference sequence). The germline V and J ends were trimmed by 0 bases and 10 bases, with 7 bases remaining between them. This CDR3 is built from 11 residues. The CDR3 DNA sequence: TGTGCCTGGAGTGTATCTGGCCCCCAGCATTTT. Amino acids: CAWSVSGPQHF. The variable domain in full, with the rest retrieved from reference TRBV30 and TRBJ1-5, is SQTIHQWPATLVQPVGSPLSLECTVEGTSNPNLYWYRQAAGRGLQLLFYSVGIGQISSEVPQNLSASRPQDRQFILSSKKLLLSDSGFYLCAWSVSGPQHFGDGTRLSIL.

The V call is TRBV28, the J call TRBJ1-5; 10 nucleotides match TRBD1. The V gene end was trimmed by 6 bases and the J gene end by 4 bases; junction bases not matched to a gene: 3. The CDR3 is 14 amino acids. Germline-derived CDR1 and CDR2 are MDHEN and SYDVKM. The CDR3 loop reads CASSRDRGNQPQHF. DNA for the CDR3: TGTGCCAGCAGCCGGGACAGGGGTAATCAGCCCCAGCATTTT.

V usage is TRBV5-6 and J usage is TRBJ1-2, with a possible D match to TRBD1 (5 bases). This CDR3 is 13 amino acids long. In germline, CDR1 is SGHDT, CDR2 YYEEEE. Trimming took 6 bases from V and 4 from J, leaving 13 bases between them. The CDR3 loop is CASKVTAIYGYTF. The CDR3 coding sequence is TGTGCCAGCAAGGTGACAGCTATCTATGGCTACACCTTC.

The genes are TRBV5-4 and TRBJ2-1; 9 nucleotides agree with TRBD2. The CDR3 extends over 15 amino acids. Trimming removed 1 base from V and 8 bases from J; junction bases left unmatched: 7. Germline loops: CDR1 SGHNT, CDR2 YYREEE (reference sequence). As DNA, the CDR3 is TGTGCCAGCAGCTTGAGGCTAGCGGGGAGGGATGAGCAGTTCTTC. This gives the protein CASSLRLAGRDEQFF.

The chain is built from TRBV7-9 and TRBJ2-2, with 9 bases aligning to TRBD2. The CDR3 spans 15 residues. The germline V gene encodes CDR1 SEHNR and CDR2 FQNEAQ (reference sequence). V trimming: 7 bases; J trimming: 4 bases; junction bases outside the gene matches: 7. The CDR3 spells CASTFSGGGTGELFF. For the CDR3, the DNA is TGTGCCAGCACCTTTAGCGGGGGTGGCACCGGGGAGCTGTTTTTT.

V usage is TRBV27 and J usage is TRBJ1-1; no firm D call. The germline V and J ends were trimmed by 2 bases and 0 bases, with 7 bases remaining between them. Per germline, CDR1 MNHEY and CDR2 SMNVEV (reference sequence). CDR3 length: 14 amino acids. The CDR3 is CASSLRVMNTEAFF. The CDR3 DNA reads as TGTGCCAGCAGTTTAAGAGTAATGAACACTGAAGCTTTCTTT.